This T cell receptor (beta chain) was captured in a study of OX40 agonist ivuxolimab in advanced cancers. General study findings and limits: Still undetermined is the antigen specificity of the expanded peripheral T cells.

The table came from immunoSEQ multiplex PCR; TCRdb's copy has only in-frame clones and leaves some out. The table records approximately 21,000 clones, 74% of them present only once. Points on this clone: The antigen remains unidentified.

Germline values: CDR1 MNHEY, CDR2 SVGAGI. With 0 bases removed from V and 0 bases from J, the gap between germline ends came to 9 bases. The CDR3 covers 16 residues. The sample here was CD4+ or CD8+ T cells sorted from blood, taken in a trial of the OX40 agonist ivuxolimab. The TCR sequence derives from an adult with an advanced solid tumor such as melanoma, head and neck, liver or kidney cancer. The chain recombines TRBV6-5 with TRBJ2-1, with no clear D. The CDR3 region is CASSYSISSSYNEQFF. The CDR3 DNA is TGTGCCAGCAGTTACTCGATCAGTAGCTCCTACAATGAGCAGTTCTTC.